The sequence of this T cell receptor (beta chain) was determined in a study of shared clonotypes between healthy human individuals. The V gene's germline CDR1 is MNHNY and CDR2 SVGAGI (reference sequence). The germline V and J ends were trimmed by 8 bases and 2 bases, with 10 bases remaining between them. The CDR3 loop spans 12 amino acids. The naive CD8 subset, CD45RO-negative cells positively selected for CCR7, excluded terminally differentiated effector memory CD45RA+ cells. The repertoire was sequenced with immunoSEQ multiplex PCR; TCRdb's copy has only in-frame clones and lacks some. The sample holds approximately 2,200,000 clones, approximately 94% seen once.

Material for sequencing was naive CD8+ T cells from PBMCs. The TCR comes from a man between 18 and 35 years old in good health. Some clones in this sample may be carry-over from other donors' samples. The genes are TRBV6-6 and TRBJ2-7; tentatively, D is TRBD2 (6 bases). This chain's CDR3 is CASSWGAYEQYF. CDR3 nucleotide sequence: TGTGCCAGCTCCTGGGGGGCCTACGAGCAGTACTTC.